This T cell receptor (beta chain) was identified during a study of blood T cell repertoires in COVID-19. Turning to the study itself: T cells, B-cell-depleted T cells, or PBMCs supplied cDNA or gDNA.

CDR3 length: 16 residues. The germline CDR1 and CDR2 sequences are LGHNA and YSLEER. Trimming took 0 bases from V and 4 from J, leaving 13 bases between them. In the original analysis: Reference gene primer amplification gave estimated nucleated cell counts. TCRdb keeps only in-frame clones here, not all; method: immunoSEQ multiplex PCR. From that table come the V and J calls and clone size; the DNA was used to work out D and trimming. The sample records 300,000 to 350,000 clones, under 95% being singletons. The rearrangement links TRBV4-3 to TRBJ1-3; possible D gene TRBD1, 5 bases. The receptor was isolated from a young woman who had recovered from COVID-19. Sequences were obtained from peripheral blood. CDR3 region: CASSQDGRGRGNTIYF. For the CDR3, the DNA is TGCGCCAGCAGCCAAGATGGGCGGGGGAGAGGAAACACCATATATTTT.